The 21 T cell receptor beta chains below come from one sample, sequenced in a study of blood T cell repertoires in COVID-19 (dated by TCRdb to 2020 to 2021). The method behind the library was the immunoSEQ multiplex PCR assay. TCRdb took this table from immuneACCESS and kept in-frame rearrangements with V and J called. Such tables lack part of the clones; where checked against another copy, unresolved V genes explain under half of the gap, and the rest is unexplained. This sample holds about 370,000 clones; over 75% were observed only once. Of the sample, more than 9% is held by the ten largest clones. The sample was peripheral blood. The receptors shown here come from a woman in her thirties with COVID-19, enrolled during active disease.

The chain links TRBV19 to TRBJ2-1; 9 bases are a match to TRBD2. CDR1 is LNHDA, CDR2 SQIVND, per germline (reference sequence). The J segment lost 10 bases and the V segment lost 5 bases, leaving 12 bases of the junction unmatched. This CDR3 contains 15 residues. CDR3 sequence (DNA): TGTGCCAGTAGTCCGAGTGCGGGAGGGCCGGTAGAGCAGTTCTTC. It codes for CASSPSAGGPVEQFF. Drawing the rest from reference TRBV19 and TRBJ2-1, the complete variable domain is DGGITQSPKYLFRKEGQNVTLSCEQNLNHDAMYWYRQDPGQGLRLIYYSQIVNDFQKGDIAEGYSVSREKKESFPLTVTSAQKNPTAFYLCASSPSAGGPVEQFFGPGTRLTVL.

The gene calls are TRBV28 and TRBJ1-6; 10 bases match TRBD1. The V gene end was trimmed by 7 bases and the J gene end by 10 bases; junction bases not matched to a gene: 10. The CDR3 runs to 15 residues. Per the germline V gene, CDR1 is MDHEN and CDR2 is SYDVKM. For the CDR3, the DNA is TGTGCCAGCACCCCCCCCGGACAGGGGGGATCACCCCTCCACTTT. This translates into CASTPPGQGGSPLHF.

The V gene is TRBV9, the J gene TRBJ1-1, with TRBD1 as a possible D gene (5 bases). CDR3 length equals 16 residues. The V end was cut by 0 bases, the J end by 0 bases, with 12 bases between. Germline assignment: CDR1 SGDLS and CDR2 YYNGEE. Here the CDR3 DNA reads TGTGCCAGCAGCGTAGGGGGAGGGACCATGAACACTGAAGCTTTCTTT. Translation: CASSVGGGTMNTEAFF.

This sequence joins TRBV10-3 and TRBJ2-7; possibly TRBD1 for D (6 bases). CDR3 length equals 13 residues. The V and J ends lost 6 bases and 1 base respectively, with 10 bases between them. Germline V gene sequence: CDR1 ENHRY, CDR2 SYGVKD. The CDR3 loop reads CAIRTDRSYEQYF. The CDR3 DNA sequence: TGTGCCATCAGGACAGACAGGTCCTACGAGCAGTACTTC.

This rearrangement joins TRBV28 to TRBJ2-5, with 9 nucleotides matching TRBD1. Germline lookup yields CDR1 MDHEN and CDR2 SYDVKM. Trimming took 4 bases from V and 5 from J; bases not matched to a gene: 5. The CDR3 extends over 14 amino acids. This chain's CDR3 is CASSSQQGAETQYF. The CDR3 nucleotides read TGTGCCAGCAGTTCACAACAGGGGGCTGAGACCCAGTACTTC.

The rearrangement links TRBV7-3 to TRBJ2-3; the match to TRBD2 covers 12 bases. This CDR3 contains 15 residues. With 5 bases clipped from V and 3 bases from J, the junction kept 3 bases outside the gene matches. Germline CDR1 is SGHTA and CDR2 is FQGTGA. CDR3 nucleotides: TGTGCCAGCAGCCCGACTAGCGGGAGTACAGATACGCAGTATTTT. Translation: CASSPTSGSTDTQYF.

V gene TRBV5-1 combines with J gene TRBJ2-2, with TRBD1 matching 8 bases. Looked up from germline, CDR1 is SGHRS and CDR2 is YFSETQ. With 1 base clipped from V and 7 bases from J, the junction kept 6 bases outside the gene matches. This CDR3 spans 15 amino acids. CDR3 protein: CASSLRTGKGGELFF. The CDR3 DNA reads as TGCGCCAGCAGCTTGAGGACAGGGAAGGGCGGGGAGCTGTTTTTT. The variable domain in full, completed from reference TRBV5-1 and TRBJ2-2, reads KAGVTQTPRYLIKTRGQQVTLSCSPISGHRSVSWYQQTPGQGLQFLFEYFSETQRNKGNFPGRFSGRQFSNSRSEMNVSTLELGDSALYLCASSLRTGKGGELFFGEGSRLTVL.

This sequence joins TRBV28 and TRBJ1-1; D is possibly TRBD1 (5 bases). The length of the CDR3 is 14 residues. CDR1 and CDR2 (germline): MDHEN, SYDVKM. The V end lost 7 bases, the J end lost 1 base, and 13 bases lay between the germline ends. The CDR3 region is CASIGVLSNTEAFF. The CDR3 DNA reads TGTGCCAGCATAGGGGTTTTATCGAACACTGAAGCTTTCTTT.

The chain uses TRBV27 and TRBJ1-2, with D perhaps matching TRBD1 (6 bases). Between the trimmed V and J ends, which lost 4 bases and 0 bases, there was a span of 12 bases. Germline CDR1 and CDR2: MNHEY and SMNVEV (reference sequence). CDR3 length equals 15 residues. The CDR3 DNA follows: TGTGCCAGCAGTTCCCGTGGACAGCCTAACTATGGCTACACCTTC. Translated, it gives CASSSRGQPNYGYTF.

The genes are TRBV15 and TRBJ2-5, with 7 positions matching TRBD1. Germline V CDR1 and CDR2: LNHNV, YYDKDF (reference sequence). The ends lost 5 bases at V and 1 base at J; junction bases unmatched: 7. This CDR3 has 15 amino acids. In DNA, the CDR3 is TGTGCCACCAGCGAAGGGGGCGGACTCCAAGAGACCCAGTACTTC. Protein product: CATSEGGGLQETQYF.

V usage is TRBV14 and J usage is TRBJ2-5; D perhaps matches TRBD2 (6 bases). Looked up from germline, CDR1 is SGHDN and CDR2 is FVKESK. This CDR3 is 14 amino acids long. V was pared by 4 bases and J by 5 bases, with 14 bases between. DNA of the CDR3: TGTGCCAGCAGCCCTCTCACCCGGGAGGAGACCCAGTACTTC. Protein sequence: CASSPLTREETQYF.

The table lists this clone with a few counts. The rearrangement links TRBV10-3 to TRBJ2-7; D possibly corresponds to TRBD1 (6 bases). Deletions cut 7 bases from V and 2 bases from J, with 15 bases between. This CDR3 is built from 14 residues. CDR1 and CDR2 (germline): ENHRY, SYGVKD. CDR3 coding DNA: TGTGCCATCAAATCAGGGGACGGAGCCTACGAGCAGTACTTC. Translating gives CAIKSGDGAYEQYF.

The chain joins TRBV4-1 to TRBJ2-1; a weak D match, TRBD1 (6 bases). V dropped 4 bases and J dropped 2 bases, with 15 bases sitting between them. The CDR3 runs 16 residues. Germline CDR1 and CDR2: MGHRA and YSYEKL. CDR3: CASSPPGVVAYNEQFF. In DNA form, the CDR3 reads TGCGCCAGCAGCCCTCCAGGGGTCGTAGCCTACAATGAGCAGTTCTTC.

This clone appeared a few times. This specimen includes other DNA sequences encoding the same CDR3. The gene calls are TRBV11-2 and TRBJ2-5; tentatively, D is TRBD2 (5 bases). Germline CDR1 is SGHAT and CDR2 is FQNNGV. The V gene lost 5 bases and the J gene lost 1 base, with 11 bases spanning the gap. The CDR3 is 14 amino acids. CDR3 protein: CASSPTGGQETQYF. The CDR3 coding sequence is TGTGCCAGCAGCCCCACTGGAGGCCAAGAGACCCAGTACTTC.

The CDR3 here is CASTGTGGLNEQFF. The DNA of the CDR3 is TGCGCCAGCACCGGGACAGGGGGCCTCAATGAGCAGTTCTTC. The rearrangement links TRBV5-1 to TRBJ2-1; 12 bases match TRBD1. This CDR3 region has 14 residues. Losses at the gene ends were 6 bases for V and 6 bases for J; bases not matched to a gene: 4. CDR1 and CDR2 from the germline V gene are SGHRS and YFSETQ. Supplemented by reference TRBV5-1 and TRBJ2-1, the full variable domain reads KAGVTQTPRYLIKTRGQQVTLSCSPISGHRSVSWYQQTPGQGLQFLFEYFSETQRNKGNFPGRFSGRQFSNSRSEMNVSTLELGDSALYLCASTGTGGLNEQFFGPGTRLTVL.

This clone was seen just once. The CDR3 coding sequence is TGCGCCAGCAGCCAAGAGACAACCCACAATGAGCAGTTCTTC. This translates into CASSQETTHNEQFF. This chain links TRBV4-1 with TRBJ2-1, with D uncertain. V lost 0 bases to trimming and J lost 5 bases, with 8 bases between them. The germline V gene has CDR1 MGHRA and CDR2 YSYEKL. The CDR3 has 14 residues.

Turning to this clone: The sample holds other DNA sequences that translate to the same CDR3. The chain joins TRBV6-5 to TRBJ2-7, with 8 bases aligning to TRBD1. This CDR3 has 14 amino acids. Germline lookup yields CDR1 MNHEY and CDR2 SVGAGI. Trimming at V came to 6 bases and at J to 2 bases, leaving 6 bases not matched to a gene. The CDR3 loop reads CASSRTGLTYEQYF. CDR3 in DNA: TGTGCCAGCAGCCGGACAGGGCTGACCTACGAGCAGTACTTC.

V gene TRBV2 combines with J gene TRBJ2-7; a possible D gene is TRBD2 (6 bases). Germline CDR1 is SNHLY and CDR2 is FYNNEI. CDR3 length equals 11 residues. Trimming took off 7 bases at V and 3 bases at J, with 7 bases between the two ends. CDR3 in DNA: TGTGCCAGCACTAGCGACTACGAGCAGTACTTC. This codes for CASTSDYEQYF.

The chain employs TRBV5-1 and TRBJ2-2; 15 nucleotides agree with TRBD2. V lost 3 bases to trimming and J lost 1 base; unmatched junction nucleotides: 4. Germline lookup yields CDR1 SGHRS and CDR2 YFSETQ. The CDR3 sequence is 18 residues long. The CDR3 DNA reads TGCGCCAGCAGCTCCCCGGGACTAGCGGGAGGGAACACCGGGGAGCTGTTTTTT. Protein sequence: CASSSPGLAGGNTGELFF.

The chain uses TRBV7-9 and TRBJ1-4, with D perhaps TRBD1 (6 bases). The V gene lost 1 base and the J gene lost 7 bases, with 13 bases spanning the gap. Germline V gene sequence: CDR1 SEHNR, CDR2 FQNEAQ (reference sequence). CDR3 length: 15 amino acids. In nucleotides, the CDR3 is TGTGCCAGCAGCTTAGGTGCAGGGGTGCTTGAAAAACTGTTTTTT. It is translated as CASSLGAGVLEKLFF. Supplemented by reference TRBV7-9 and TRBJ1-4, the full variable domain reads DTGVSQNPRHKITKRGQNVTFRCDPISEHNRLYWYRQTLGQGPEFLTYFQNEAQLEKSRLLSDRFSAERPKGSFSTLEIQRTEQGDSAMYLCASSLGAGVLEKLFFGSGTQLSVL.

The chain recombines TRBV29-1 with TRBJ1-1; perhaps TRBD1 as D (5 bases). CDR3 length: 13 amino acids. CDR1 SQVTM and CDR2 ANQGSEA come from the germline V gene. V was pared by 6 bases and J by 3 bases, with 14 bases between. CDR3 amino acids: CSVSLGGYTEAFF. CDR3 bases: TGCAGCGTGAGCCTCGGGGGGTACACTGAAGCTTTCTTT.